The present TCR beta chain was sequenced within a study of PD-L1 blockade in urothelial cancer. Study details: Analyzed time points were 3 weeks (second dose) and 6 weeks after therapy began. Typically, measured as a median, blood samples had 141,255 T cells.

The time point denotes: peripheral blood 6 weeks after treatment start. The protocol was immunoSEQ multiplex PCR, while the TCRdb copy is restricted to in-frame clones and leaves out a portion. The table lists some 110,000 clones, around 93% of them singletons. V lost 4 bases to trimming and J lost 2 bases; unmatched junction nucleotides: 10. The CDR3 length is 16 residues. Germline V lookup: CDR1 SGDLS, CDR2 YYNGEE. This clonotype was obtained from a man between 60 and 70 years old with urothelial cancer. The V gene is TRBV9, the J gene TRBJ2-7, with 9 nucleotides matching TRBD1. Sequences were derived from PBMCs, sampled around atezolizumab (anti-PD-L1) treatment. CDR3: CASSSTSGQGPYEQYF. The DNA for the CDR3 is TGTGCCAGCAGCTCCACCTCGGGACAGGGTCCCTACGAGCAGTACTTC.